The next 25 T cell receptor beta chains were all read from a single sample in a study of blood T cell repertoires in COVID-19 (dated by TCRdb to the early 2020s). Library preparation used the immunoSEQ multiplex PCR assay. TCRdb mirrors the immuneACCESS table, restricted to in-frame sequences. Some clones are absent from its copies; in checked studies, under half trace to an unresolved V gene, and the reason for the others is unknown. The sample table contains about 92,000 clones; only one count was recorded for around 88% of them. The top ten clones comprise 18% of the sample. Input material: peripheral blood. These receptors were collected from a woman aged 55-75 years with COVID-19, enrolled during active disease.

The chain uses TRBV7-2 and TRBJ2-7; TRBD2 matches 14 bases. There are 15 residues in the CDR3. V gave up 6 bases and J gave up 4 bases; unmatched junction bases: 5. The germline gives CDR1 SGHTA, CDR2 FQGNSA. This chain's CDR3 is CASRPRLAGGYEQYF. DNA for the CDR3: TGTGCCAGCAGACCCAGACTAGCGGGGGGGTACGAGCAGTACTTC.

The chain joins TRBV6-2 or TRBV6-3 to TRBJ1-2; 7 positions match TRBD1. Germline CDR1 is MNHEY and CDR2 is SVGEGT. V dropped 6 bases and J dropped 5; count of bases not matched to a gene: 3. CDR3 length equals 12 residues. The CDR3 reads CASSATGYGYTF. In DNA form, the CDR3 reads TGTGCCAGCAGCGCGACAGGGTATGGCTACACCTTC.

The CDR3 sequence is CASSLGTGGPEKLFF. The CDR3 nucleotides read TGTGCCAGCAGCTTGGGGACAGGGGGTCCTGAAAAACTGTTTTTT. This rearrangement joins TRBV5-4 to TRBJ1-4, with 10 bases lining up with TRBD1. This CDR3 comprises 15 residues. V was clipped by 0 bases and J by 7 bases; unmatched bases: 3. Germline V gene data show CDR1 as SGHNT and CDR2 as YYREEE (reference sequence).

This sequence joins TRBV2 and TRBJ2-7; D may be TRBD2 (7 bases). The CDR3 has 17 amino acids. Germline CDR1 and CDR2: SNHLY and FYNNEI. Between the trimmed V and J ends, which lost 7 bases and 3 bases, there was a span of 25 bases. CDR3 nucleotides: TGTGCCAGCACCCCTGGGGGGGGCTCCCCCAGTTTCTACGAGCAGTACTTC. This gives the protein CASTPGGGSPSFYEQYF.

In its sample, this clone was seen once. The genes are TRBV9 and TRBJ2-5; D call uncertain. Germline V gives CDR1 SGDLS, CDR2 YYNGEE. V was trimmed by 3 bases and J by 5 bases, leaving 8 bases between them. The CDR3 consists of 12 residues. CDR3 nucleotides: TGTGCCAGCAGCGAGCCTTCGGAGACCCAGTACTTC. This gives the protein CASSEPSETQYF.

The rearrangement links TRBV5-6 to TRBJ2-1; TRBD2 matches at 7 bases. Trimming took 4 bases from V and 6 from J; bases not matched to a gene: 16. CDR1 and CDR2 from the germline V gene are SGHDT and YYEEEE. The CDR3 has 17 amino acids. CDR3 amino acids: CASSPYGGGTNLNEQFF. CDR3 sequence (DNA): TGTGCCAGCAGCCCCTATGGGGGGGGGACCAATCTCAATGAGCAGTTCTTC.

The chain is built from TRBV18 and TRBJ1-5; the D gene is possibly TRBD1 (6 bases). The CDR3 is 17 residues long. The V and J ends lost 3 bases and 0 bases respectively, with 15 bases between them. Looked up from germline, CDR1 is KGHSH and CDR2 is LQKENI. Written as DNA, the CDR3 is TGTGCCAGCTCACCGGGGGCAGAGTCCGTTAGCAATCAGCCCCAGCATTTT. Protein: CASSPGAESVSNQPQHF.

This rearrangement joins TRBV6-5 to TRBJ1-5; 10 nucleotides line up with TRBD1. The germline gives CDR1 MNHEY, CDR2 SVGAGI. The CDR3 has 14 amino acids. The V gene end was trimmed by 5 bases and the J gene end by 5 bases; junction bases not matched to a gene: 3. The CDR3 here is CASSPGQGYQPQHF. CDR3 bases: TGTGCCAGCAGTCCGGGACAGGGGTATCAGCCCCAGCATTTT.

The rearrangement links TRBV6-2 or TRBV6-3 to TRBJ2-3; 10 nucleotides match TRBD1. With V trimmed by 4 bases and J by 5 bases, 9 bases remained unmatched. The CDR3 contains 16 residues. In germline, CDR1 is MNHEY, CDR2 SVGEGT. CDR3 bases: TGTGCCAGCAGTTCGATCGGGACAGGGGAGAGAGATACGCAGTATTTT. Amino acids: CASSSIGTGERDTQYF.

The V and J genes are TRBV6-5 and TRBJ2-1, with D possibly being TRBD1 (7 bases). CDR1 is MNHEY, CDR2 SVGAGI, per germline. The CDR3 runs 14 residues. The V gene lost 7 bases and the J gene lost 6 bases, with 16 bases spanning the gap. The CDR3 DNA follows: TGTGCCAGCAAGAAGACAGGGACTCGCAATGAGCAGTTCTTC. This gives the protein CASKKTGTRNEQFF.

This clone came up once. As DNA, the CDR3 is TGTGCCAGTAGGGACAGGGGAACCTACGAGCAGTACTTC. It encodes CASRDRGTYEQYF. The chain combines TRBV19 with TRBJ2-7; 9 bases map to TRBD1. This CDR3 spans 13 amino acids. Looked up from germline, CDR1 is LNHDA and CDR2 is SQIVND (reference sequence). Trimming removed 6 bases from V and 2 bases from J; junction bases left unmatched: 2.

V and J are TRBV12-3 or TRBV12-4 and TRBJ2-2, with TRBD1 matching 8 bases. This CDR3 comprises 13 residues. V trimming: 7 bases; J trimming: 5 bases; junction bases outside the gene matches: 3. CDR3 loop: CASTRQGTGELFF. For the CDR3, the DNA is TGTGCCAGCACGAGACAGGGGACCGGGGAGCTGTTTTTT.

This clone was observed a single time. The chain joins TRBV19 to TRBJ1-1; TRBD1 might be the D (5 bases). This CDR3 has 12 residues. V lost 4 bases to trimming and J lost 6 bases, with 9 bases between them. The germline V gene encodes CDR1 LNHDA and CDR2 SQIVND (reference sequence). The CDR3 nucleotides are TGTGCCAGTAGTACCGACAGATCTGAAGCTTTCTTT. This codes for CASSTDRSEAFF.

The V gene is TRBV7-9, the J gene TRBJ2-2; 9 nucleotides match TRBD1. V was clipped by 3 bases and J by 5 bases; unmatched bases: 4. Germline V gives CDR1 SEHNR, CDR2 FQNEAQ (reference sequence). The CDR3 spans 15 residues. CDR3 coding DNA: TGTGCCAGCAGCTTGGGGACAGGGAGAACCGGGGAGCTGTTTTTT. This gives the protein CASSLGTGRTGELFF.

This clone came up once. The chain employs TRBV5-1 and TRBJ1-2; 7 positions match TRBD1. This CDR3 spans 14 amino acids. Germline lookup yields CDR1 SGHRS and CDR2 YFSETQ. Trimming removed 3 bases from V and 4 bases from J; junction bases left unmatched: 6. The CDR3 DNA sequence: TGCGCCAGCAGCTCGGGACAGACCTTCTATGGCTACACCTTC. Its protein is CASSSGQTFYGYTF.

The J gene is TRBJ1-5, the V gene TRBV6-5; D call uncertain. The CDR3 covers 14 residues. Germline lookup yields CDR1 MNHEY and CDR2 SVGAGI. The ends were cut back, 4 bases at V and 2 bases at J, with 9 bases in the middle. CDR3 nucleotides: TGTGCCAGCAGTTCTTTAGCGGGCAATCAGCCCCAGCATTTT. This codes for CASSSLAGNQPQHF.

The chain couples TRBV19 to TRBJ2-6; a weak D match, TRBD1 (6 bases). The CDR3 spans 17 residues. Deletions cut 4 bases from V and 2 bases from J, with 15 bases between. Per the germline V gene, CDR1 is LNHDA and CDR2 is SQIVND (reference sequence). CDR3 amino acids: CASSRTGNGAGANVLTF. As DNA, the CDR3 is TGTGCCAGTAGTAGAACAGGGAACGGGGCTGGGGCCAACGTCCTGACTTTC.

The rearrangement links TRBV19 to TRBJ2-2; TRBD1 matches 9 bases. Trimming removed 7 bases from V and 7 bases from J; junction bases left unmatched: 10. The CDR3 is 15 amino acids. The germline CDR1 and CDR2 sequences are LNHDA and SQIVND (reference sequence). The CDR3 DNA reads TGTGCCAGTACCGTGACAGGGGGGATAAACGGGGAGCTGTTTTTT. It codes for CASTVTGGINGELFF.

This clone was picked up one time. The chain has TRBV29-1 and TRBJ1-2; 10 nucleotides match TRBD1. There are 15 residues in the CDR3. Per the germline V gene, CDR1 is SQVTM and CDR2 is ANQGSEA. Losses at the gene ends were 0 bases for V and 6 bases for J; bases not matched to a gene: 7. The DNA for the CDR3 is TGCAGCGTTGAAGATCCCGTCGGGACAGGGGATGGCTACACCTTC. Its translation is CSVEDPVGTGDGYTF.

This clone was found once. The CDR3: CASSLLGSYGYTF. The CDR3 nucleotides are TGTGCCAGCAGTTTACTAGGTTCCTATGGCTACACCTTC. The chain joins TRBV12-3 or TRBV12-4 to TRBJ1-2; D unclear. CDR3 length equals 13 residues. Trimming took off 2 bases at V and 4 bases at J, with 8 bases between the two ends.

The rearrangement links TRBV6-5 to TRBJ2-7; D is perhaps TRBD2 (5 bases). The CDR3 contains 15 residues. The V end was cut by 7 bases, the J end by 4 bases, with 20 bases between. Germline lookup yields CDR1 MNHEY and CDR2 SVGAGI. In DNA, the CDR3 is TGTGCCAGCAAGGTTTACCCGGGGAATGAGTACGAGCAGTACTTC. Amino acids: CASKVYPGNEYEQYF.

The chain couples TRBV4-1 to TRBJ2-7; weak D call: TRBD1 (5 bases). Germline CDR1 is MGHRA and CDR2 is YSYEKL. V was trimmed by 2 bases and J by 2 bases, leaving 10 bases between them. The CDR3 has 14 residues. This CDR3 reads CASSQTHRTYEQYF. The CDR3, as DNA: TGCGCCAGCAGCCAAACTCACAGGACCTACGAGCAGTACTTC.

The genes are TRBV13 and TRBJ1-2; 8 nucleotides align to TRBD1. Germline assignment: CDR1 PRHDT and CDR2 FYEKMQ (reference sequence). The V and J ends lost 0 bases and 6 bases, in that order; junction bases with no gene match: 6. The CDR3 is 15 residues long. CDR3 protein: CASSLGPGRGHGYTF. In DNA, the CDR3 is TGTGCCAGCAGCTTAGGCCCAGGCAGGGGGCATGGCTACACCTTC.

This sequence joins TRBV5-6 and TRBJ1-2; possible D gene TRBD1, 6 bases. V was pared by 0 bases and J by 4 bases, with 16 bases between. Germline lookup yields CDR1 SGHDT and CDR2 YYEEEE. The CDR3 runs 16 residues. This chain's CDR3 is CASSLDQTGPTYGYTF. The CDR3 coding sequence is TGTGCCAGCAGCTTGGATCAGACAGGTCCTACCTATGGCTACACCTTC.

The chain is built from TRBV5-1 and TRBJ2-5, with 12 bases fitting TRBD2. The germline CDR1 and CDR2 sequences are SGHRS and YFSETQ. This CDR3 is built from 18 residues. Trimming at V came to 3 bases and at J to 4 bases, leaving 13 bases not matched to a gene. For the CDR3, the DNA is TGCGCCAGCAGCTCTGGGACTAGCGGGTTCTCGGTCGGAGAGACCCAGTACTTC. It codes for CASSSGTSGFSVGETQYF.